This T cell receptor beta chain originates from a study of T cell responses to AZD1222 COVID-19 vaccine. Study overall: Second-dose timings of about 4 or about 12 weeks were pooled. Overall study findings and caveats: Baseline serostatus was positive in only 5 to 7 AZD1222 recipients. A mostly white British donor set with more females was recruited, and clonal diversity was possibly underestimated.

Profiled with immunoSEQ multiplex PCR; TCRdb holds only in-frame clones, not every one. The sample records about 88,000 clones, around 86% being singletons. In this sample, this clone turned up once. Antigen specificity is unknown. The sequence was collected from an adult in good health. The starting material was peripheral blood, obtained on day 0 of AZD1222 vaccination.

The CDR3: CASSESGQGYTEAFF. DNA for the CDR3: TGTGCCAGCAGTGAGTCGGGACAGGGATACACTGAAGCTTTCTTT. The J gene is TRBJ1-1, the V gene TRBV2, with 9 positions matching TRBD1. Germline V lookup: CDR1 SNHLY, CDR2 FYNNEI. V lost 3 bases to trimming and J lost 3 bases; unmatched junction nucleotides: 5. This CDR3 spans 15 amino acids.